A selection of T cell receptor beta chains follows, all from one sample in a study of cytomegalovirus exposure and HLA in healthy donors. Libraries were prepared by immunoSEQ multiplex PCR; TCRdb keeps only in-frame clonotypes and omits some of them. The sample yields fewer than 110,000 clones, 79% seen once. The specimen sequenced was PBMCs. The receptors here all came from a man between 50 and 59 years old in good health and CMV-seropositive. The CDR3 runs from the conserved cysteine through the conserved F or W. Not every row has a clone size; where given, it reads once, few, many or a size class.

cdr3_aa,v_call,j_call,clone_size
CASSQLHRVPYEQYF,TRBV14,TRBJ2-7,-
CASSPGTATYNEQFF,TRBV14,TRBJ2-1,few
CASSAKWSYEQYF,TRBV10-1,TRBJ2-7,few
CASSLVLNQPQHF,TRBV27,TRBJ1-5,-
CASSVGASKETQYF,TRBV7-2,TRBJ2-5,-
CASSLELAANEQFF,TRBV5-4,TRBJ2-1,-
CASSSDRGGEAFF,TRBV13,TRBJ1-1,-
CASSLVGGQGIGSNYGYTF,TRBV7-2,TRBJ1-2,-
CSVSVGLAGVNEQFF,TRBV29-1,TRBJ2-1,-
CASKPGTSGRALDTQYF,TRBV27,TRBJ2-3,-
CASSQVVGEITGELFF,TRBV4-2,TRBJ2-2,-
CASSFEGDVTGELFF,TRBV5-1,TRBJ2-2,-
CASSYSTGSNQPQHF,TRBV6-6,TRBJ1-5,-
CARSSLAGGRDTQYF,TRBV5-3,TRBJ2-3,-
CASSEGLGGSYEQYF,TRBV9,TRBJ2-7,once
CASSRRQAFAYEQYF,TRBV6-1,TRBJ2-7,-
CASSYWRGNNEQFF,TRBV6-6,TRBJ2-1,-
CASSIDGTNDDIQYF,TRBV19,TRBJ2-4,-
CSARDRQYF,TRBV20-1,TRBJ2-7,-
CSSEGRADTQYF,TRBV29-1,TRBJ2-3,-
CASSLGSGSLLETQYF,TRBV7-2,TRBJ2-5,-
CASSSSSGREGNEQFF,TRBV6-5,TRBJ2-1,-
CATSRDRGAYNEQFF,TRBV15,TRBJ2-1,-
CASSLGLAGDFSYEQYF,TRBV5-1,TRBJ2-7,once
CASSPRGTGELFF,TRBV5-1,TRBJ2-2,-
CASSPWRRKNTGELFF,TRBV7-2,TRBJ2-2,-
CASISGPNSNQPQHF,TRBV28,TRBJ1-5,-
CASSLRRDNQPQHF,TRBV28,TRBJ1-5,-
CSVENRVGTEAFF,TRBV29-1,TRBJ1-1,-
CAIKTDRRNTEAFF,TRBV10-3,TRBJ1-1,-
CASSEGQGASNQPQHF,TRBV6-1,TRBJ1-5,-
CASSTRSPGHGNNQPQHF,TRBV19,TRBJ1-5,-
CASSLEAGIGSNEQFF,TRBV7-6,TRBJ2-1,few
CASSLPDRDEQYF,TRBV13,TRBJ2-7,-
CASSSGLAGVPTQYF,TRBV27,TRBJ2-3,-
CASSLVVRGRGGELFF,TRBV7-2,TRBJ2-2,-
CASIRGSYEQYF,TRBV28,TRBJ2-7,-
CASGLVTPSTSGRSVYNEQFF,TRBV12-5,TRBJ2-1,-
CASSLGGGLAGGRAQFF,TRBV7-9,TRBJ2-1,-
CASSLARTGLYEQYF,TRBV11-2,TRBJ2-7,-
CASSLGVGERSEQYF,TRBV7-9,TRBJ2-7,-
CASSSRQVGQPQHF,TRBV6-6,TRBJ1-5,once
CASSFRDTDYNEQFF,TRBV7-6,TRBJ2-1,-
CAGRASYEQYF,TRBV30,TRBJ2-7,-
CASSEGTSRGVYYGYTF,TRBV6-1,TRBJ1-2,-
CASSFLSVGGLMNTEAFF,TRBV19,TRBJ1-1,-
CASSGDRSAATDTQYF,TRBV5-1,TRBJ2-3,-
CASSPGLASDTQYF,TRBV7-2,TRBJ2-3,-
CASSTGTSRDETQYF,TRBV11-3,TRBJ2-5,-
CASSTSGANVLTF,TRBV14,TRBJ2-6,-
CASSLSGSGTEQYF,TRBV28,TRBJ2-7,-